This T cell receptor beta chain was obtained from a study of cytomegalovirus exposure and HLA in healthy donors. V lost 3 bases to trimming and J lost 0 bases, with 10 bases between them. The CDR3 contains 15 residues. Germline assignment: CDR1 SGHNT and CDR2 YYREEE (reference sequence). This clone was seen only once. The PCR contained 60 Vbeta and 13 Jbeta primers. The authors' processing: An analysis that came later counted roughly 87 million unique TCR beta chains, approximately 9.9 million shared. The data were produced by immunoSEQ multiplex PCR, yet TCRdb's version contains in-frame clones alone and is incomplete. The V and J calls and clone size were taken over from that table, and D and trimming were inferred from the DNA. This sample has fewer than 200,000 clones, with roughly 80% found just once.

The chain couples TRBV5-4 to TRBJ1-3; no reliable D call. The receptor's source is a man aged 30-40 years in good health and CMV-seropositive. The specimen was PBMCs. In DNA form, the CDR3 reads TGTGCCAGCAGCTCCCGGACTGGCTCTGGAAACACCATATATTTT. Translation: CASSSRTGSGNTIYF.